Below are 26 T cell receptor beta chains sequenced from a single sample in a study of shared clonotypes between healthy human individuals. The naive CD8 population came from CD45RO-negative cells selected for CCR7, without terminally differentiated effector memory CD45RA+ cells. Using immunoSEQ multiplex PCR, the repertoire was profiled, and TCRdb retains in-frame clones only, with some absent. The sample consists of nearly 2 million clones, approximately 94% of them appearing once. The sample was naive CD8+ T cells sorted from blood. The receptor source for this set is a man younger than 30 in good health.

The chain uses TRBV19 and TRBJ2-6; no clear D gene. V shed 4 bases and J shed 5 bases, with 15 bases lying between them. The CDR3 is made up of 16 amino acids. Germline V gene lookup returns CDR1 LNHDA and CDR2 SQIVND (reference sequence). The CDR3 reads CASSKRSQSRANVLTF. The CDR3 DNA follows: TGTGCCAGTAGTAAGCGATCACAAAGTCGGGCCAACGTCCTGACTTTC. Filled out from reference TRBV19 and TRBJ2-6, the complete variable domain reads DGGITQSPKYLFRKEGQNVTLSCEQNLNHDAMYWYRQDPGQGLRLIYYSQIVNDFQKGDIAEGYSVSREKKESFPLTVTSAQKNPTAFYLCASSKRSQSRANVLTFGAGSRLTVL.

The V gene is TRBV10-3, the J gene TRBJ1-1; D is undetermined. The germline gives CDR1 ENHRY, CDR2 SYGVKD. V lost 2 bases to trimming and J lost 0 bases, with 10 bases between them. The CDR3 has 15 residues. The DNA of the CDR3 is TGTGCCATCAGTGAGGTGGAGAACATGAACACTGAAGCTTTCTTT. This sequence encodes CAISEVENMNTEAFF.

The chain has TRBV4-1 and TRBJ1-2; D is ambiguous. The germline CDR1 and CDR2 sequences are MGHRA and YSYEKL. The CDR3 consists of 15 residues. The ends were cut back, 4 bases at V and 0 bases at J, with 12 bases in the middle. The CDR3 DNA reads as TGCGCCAGCAGCCTACTCGCAGCCTCTAACTATGGCTACACCTTC. Amino acid sequence: CASSLLAASNYGYTF.

This rearrangement joins TRBV30 to TRBJ2-3; the match to TRBD2 covers 11 bases. Germline CDR1 is GTSNPN and CDR2 is SVGIG (reference sequence). The CDR3 loop spans 15 amino acids. V gave up 2 bases and J gave up 4 bases; unmatched junction bases: 5. In DNA, the CDR3 is TGTGCCTGGAGTCCTTTAGCGGGAGGGCCAGATACGCAGTATTTT. It is translated as CAWSPLAGGPDTQYF.

This chain connects TRBV11-2 to TRBJ2-7; possible D gene TRBD2, 6 bases. Germline values: CDR1 SGHAT, CDR2 FQNNGV. The CDR3 totals 15 residues. The V gene lost 7 bases and the J gene lost 4 bases, with 20 bases spanning the gap. The CDR3 region has the DNA TGTGCCAGCAAAATAAACTACCACCTAGCGTACGAGCAGTACTTC. It codes for CASKINYHLAYEQYF.

The gene calls are TRBV2 and TRBJ2-7; 9 positions match TRBD2. The CDR3 consists of 18 residues. Germline assignment: CDR1 SNHLY and CDR2 FYNNEI. With V trimmed by 7 bases and J by 0 bases, 16 bases remained unmatched. The CDR3 spells CASTQGGTSHLPSYEQYF. DNA for the CDR3: TGTGCCAGCACCCAAGGGGGGACTAGCCACCTACCCTCCTACGAGCAGTACTTC.

The V and J genes are TRBV4-2 and TRBJ2-5; 9 bases match TRBD2. Germline lookup yields CDR1 LGHNA and CDR2 YNFKEQ. J gave up 4 bases and V 8 bases, and 5 bases lay outside the gene matches. The length of the CDR3 is 13 residues. The CDR3 here is CASAGGLGETQYF. The CDR3 nucleotides read TGTGCCAGCGCGGGGGGGCTAGGAGAGACCCAGTACTTC.

V gene TRBV7-8 combines with J gene TRBJ2-3; 9 bases agree with TRBD2. This CDR3 spans 14 amino acids. V dropped 2 bases and J dropped 6; count of bases not matched to a gene: 3. CDR1 and CDR2 from the germline V gene are SGHVS and FQNEAQ. CDR3 loop: CASSLIAGADTQYF. Written as DNA, the CDR3 is TGTGCCAGCAGCTTAATAGCGGGAGCTGATACGCAGTATTTT.

As to this clone: Other nucleotide sequences from this sample produce the same CDR3. The J gene is TRBJ2-7, the V gene TRBV9, with a weak D call TRBD1 (5 bases). This CDR3 is 14 amino acids long. Germline V gene lookup returns CDR1 SGDLS and CDR2 YYNGEE. Trimming cost V 3 bases and J 4 bases, with 14 bases left between them. The CDR3 coding sequence is TGTGCCAGCAGCGCGGAAGACAGCCCATACGAGCAGTACTTC. This gives the protein CASSAEDSPYEQYF.

The V call is TRBV5-1, the J call TRBJ1-4, with a weak D call TRBD1 (6 bases). Germline CDR1 is SGHRS and CDR2 is YFSETQ. The CDR3 has 15 residues. Deletions cut 4 bases from V and 8 bases from J, with 18 bases between. The CDR3 loop reads CASSRTPGEDEKLFF. Written as DNA, the CDR3 is TGCGCCAGCAGCCGAACACCAGGGGAAGACGAAAAACTGTTTTTT.

This chain connects TRBV28 to TRBJ1-5, with 8 bases fitting TRBD1. Per the germline V gene, CDR1 is MDHEN and CDR2 is SYDVKM. Germline trimming cut 1 base from V and 5 bases from J; bases unmatched to any gene: 7. This CDR3 region has 16 residues. The CDR3 DNA reads TGTGCCAGCAGTTTATTACAGGGGGAAGGGGATCAGCCCCAGCATTTT. Translating gives CASSLLQGEGDQPQHF.

V gene TRBV29-1 combines with J gene TRBJ2-1; TRBD2 is a possible D gene (6 bases). The CDR3 covers 13 residues. Germline CDR1 reads SQVTM; CDR2 reads ANQGSEA. Trimming took off 0 bases at V and 8 bases at J, with 11 bases between the two ends. CDR3 in amino acids: CSVEDGGLDEQFF. The CDR3 DNA reads TGCAGCGTTGAAGATGGGGGGTTGGATGAGCAGTTCTTC.

The chain has TRBV9 and TRBJ2-6; perhaps TRBD2 as D (7 bases). V was trimmed by 4 bases and J by 0 bases, leaving 14 bases between them. This CDR3 is 17 amino acids long. Germline V gives CDR1 SGDLS, CDR2 YYNGEE. CDR3 sequence (DNA): TGTGCCAGCAGCACTAACAGGGAGGGCTCTGGGGCCAACGTCCTGACTTTC. This gives the protein CASSTNREGSGANVLTF.

The CDR3 DNA is TGTGCCTGGAGTGACGTGTGGGCCAATCAGCCCCAGCATTTT. This encodes CAWSDVWANQPQHF. The J gene is TRBJ1-5, the V gene TRBV30; D ambiguous. The CDR3 is 14 amino acids. The V and J ends lost 1 base and 3 bases respectively, with 10 bases between them. Germline V CDR1 and CDR2: GTSNPN, SVGIG (reference sequence).

The V and J genes are TRBV7-2 and TRBJ2-3; D gene uncertain. CDR1 and CDR2 from the germline V gene are SGHTA and FQGNSA. CDR3 length: 17 residues. The V gene lost 1 base and the J gene lost 6 bases, with 20 bases spanning the gap. The CDR3 sequence is CASSLDSSWQVGDTQYF. The CDR3 DNA reads TGTGCCAGCAGCTTAGATAGCAGTTGGCAGGTGGGGGATACGCAGTATTTT.

In its sample, this clone was seen once. At the DNA level, this CDR3 is encoded by other sequences in the same sample as well. The rearrangement links TRBV10-3 to TRBJ2-7; D unresolved. The CDR3 has 13 residues. V lost 3 bases and J lost 0, with 6 bases in between. The germline V gene has CDR1 ENHRY and CDR2 SYGVKD. The CDR3 loop is CAISDLSSYEQYF. CDR3 bases: TGTGCCATCAGTGACCTTAGCTCCTACGAGCAGTACTTC.

This clone showed up just once. The same CDR3 is also encoded by other DNA sequences in this sample. DNA for the CDR3: TGTGCCAGCAGCCCCGGTGGGGGCACCGGGGAGCTGTTTTTT. Translated: CASSPGGGTGELFF. The chain employs TRBV9 and TRBJ2-2, with D tentatively TRBD1 or TRBD2 (5 bases each). The length of the CDR3 is 14 residues. Trimming removed 4 bases at V and 4 bases at J, with 11 bases between. CDR1 and CDR2 from the germline V gene are SGDLS and YYNGEE.

The CDR3 DNA is TGCGCCAGCAGCCAAAATAGAGGGATTAACTATGGCTACACCTTC. It specifies CASSQNRGINYGYTF. The rearrangement joins TRBV4-1 to TRBJ1-2; no firm D call. V shed 2 bases and J shed 1 base, with 11 bases lying between them. Germline lookup yields CDR1 MGHRA and CDR2 YSYEKL. This CDR3 region has 15 residues.

The chain combines TRBV4-1 with TRBJ2-5; tentative D call: TRBD2 (6 bases). The J call may be incorrect, as the DNA end agrees better with TRBJ2-7. Germline lookup yields CDR1 MGHRA and CDR2 YSYEKL. The CDR3 runs 18 residues. CDR3 coding DNA: TGCGCCAGCAGCCAGGGGGAGGTTTGGGGACGGCGCACCTACGAGCAGTACTTC. It codes for CASSQGEVWGRRTYEQYF.

This clone is a singleton in its sample. V and J are TRBV30 and TRBJ2-7, with D perhaps matching TRBD2 (6 bases). Germline lookup yields CDR1 GTSNPN and CDR2 SVGIG (reference sequence). This CDR3 has 18 amino acids. V was trimmed by 6 bases and J by 2 bases, leaving 29 bases between them. CDR3 sequence reads: CACYRDSEVVAETYEQYF. For the CDR3, the DNA is TGTGCCTGTTATAGAGACTCCGAAGTAGTAGCGGAAACCTACGAGCAGTACTTC. Using reference TRBV30 and TRBJ2-7 for the parts outside the CDR3, the full variable domain is SQTIHQWPATLVQPVGSPLSLECTVEGTSNPNLYWYRQAAGRGLQLLFYSVGIGQISSEVPQNLSASRPQDRQFILSSKKLLLSDSGFYLCACYRDSEVVAETYEQYFGPGTRLTVT.

The genes are TRBV9 and TRBJ1-3; D call uncertain. The ends were cut back, 4 bases at V and 2 bases at J, with 7 bases in the middle. Germline CDR1 and CDR2: SGDLS and YYNGEE. This CDR3 contains 13 residues. CDR3 DNA: TGTGCCAGCAGCTTAAGTCCTGGAAACACCATATATTTT. Amino acids: CASSLSPGNTIYF.

This chain uses TRBV5-4 with TRBJ1-6; no definite D call. Germline loops: CDR1 SGHNT, CDR2 YYREEE (reference sequence). This CDR3 comprises 12 residues. The V and J ends lost 3 bases and 8 bases respectively, with 6 bases between them. The CDR3 loop reads CASSSQHSPLHF. The CDR3 bases are TGTGCCAGCAGCTCTCAGCATTCACCCCTCCACTTT.

The chain couples TRBV6-1 to TRBJ1-4; D is unclear. This CDR3 region has 14 residues. V lost 3 bases to trimming and J lost 5 bases, with 10 bases between them. The germline CDR1 and CDR2 sequences are MNHNS and SASEGT. The CDR3 protein is CASSDTASNEKLFF. DNA for the CDR3: TGTGCCAGCAGTGATACAGCAAGCAATGAAAAACTGTTTTTT.

The rearrangement uses TRBV6-1 and TRBJ2-7; D is possibly TRBD2 (7 bases). V shed 10 bases and J shed 4 bases, with 17 bases lying between them. The CDR3 runs to 13 residues. CDR1 and CDR2 (germline): MNHNS, SASEGT. The DNA of the CDR3 is TGTGCCACCCCGGTCGAGGGGGGGTACGAGCAGTACTTC. Translated, it gives CATPVEGGYEQYF.

V gene TRBV6-1 combines with J gene TRBJ2-3; 11 bases are shared with TRBD2. The J segment lost 5 bases and the V segment lost 3 bases, leaving 7 bases of the junction unmatched. The CDR3 runs 16 residues. In germline, CDR1 is MNHNS, CDR2 SASEGT. The CDR3 region is CASSDLGLAAGDTQYF. As DNA, the CDR3 is TGTGCCAGCAGTGATCTGGGACTAGCGGCGGGAGATACGCAGTATTTT.

The rearrangement joins TRBV27 to TRBJ2-7; D unclear. The germline V gene encodes CDR1 MNHEY and CDR2 SMNVEV (reference sequence). V gave up 2 bases and J gave up 2 bases, with 10 bases separating them. The CDR3 extends over 14 amino acids. The DNA for the CDR3 is TGTGCCAGCAGTTTAAGGTGGGCCCCCTACGAGCAGTACTTC. Encoded protein: CASSLRWAPYEQYF.